The sequence of this T cell receptor beta chain was determined in a study of blood T cell repertoires in COVID-19. Study information: The origin of the acute and convalescent COVID-19 samples was the United States, Italy and Spain. PBMCs, B-cell-depleted T cells, or T cells provided the cDNA or gDNA that made up the material.

Libraries were prepared by immunoSEQ multiplex PCR; TCRdb keeps only in-frame clonotypes and omits some of them. The sample includes approximately 200,000 clones, roughly 80% of them seen just once. This CDR3 is built from 16 residues. The V and J ends lost 5 bases and 8 bases respectively, with 21 bases between them. Germline CDR1 and CDR2: MDHEN and SYDVKM. Sequenced sample: peripheral blood. The V gene is TRBV28, the J gene TRBJ1-4; D is possibly TRBD1 (6 bases). The TCR was taken from a woman of 80 years or more with acute or convalescent COVID-19. This chain's CDR3 is CASSPPPPGDGEKLFF. As DNA, the CDR3 is TGTGCCAGCAGTCCCCCTCCGCCAGGGGATGGGGAAAAACTGTTTTTT. Looking up the rest from reference TRBV28 and TRBJ1-4 gives the full variable domain: DVKVTQSSRYLVKRTGEKVFLECVQDMDHENMFWYRQDPGLGLRLIYFSYDVKMKEKGDIPEGYSVSREKKERFSLILESASTNQTSMYLCASSPPPPGDGEKLFFGSGTQLSVL.